Below, 29 T cell receptor beta chains from the same sample are listed, as sequenced in a study of T cell responses to AZD1222 COVID-19 vaccine. Assay: immunoSEQ multiplex PCR; the TCRdb copy retains only in-frame clones and omits some. The data contain 95,000 to 100,000 clones, roughly 86% of them singletons. The sequenced sample was peripheral blood, obtained 28 days after the second AZD1222 dose. The receptors stem from an adult who received the AZD1222 COVID-19 vaccine.

The chain is built from TRBV5-1 and TRBJ2-2; D perhaps matches TRBD1 (6 bases). Looked up from germline, CDR1 is SGHRS and CDR2 is YFSETQ. V lost 4 bases and J lost 7, with 23 bases in between. The CDR3 totals 17 residues. CDR3 loop: CASSPRLMGAAVGELFF. CDR3 nucleotide sequence: TGCGCCAGCAGCCCCCGTTTAATGGGGGCCGCCGTCGGGGAGCTGTTTTTT.

The chain links TRBV15 to TRBJ1-1; no firm D call. The V end lost 5 bases, the J end lost 5 bases, and 3 bases lay between the germline ends. The germline V gene has CDR1 LNHNV and CDR2 YYDKDF (reference sequence). This CDR3 comprises 10 residues. The CDR3 DNA reads TGTGCCACCAGCGGGACTGAAGCTTTCTTT. Protein sequence: CATSGTEAFF.

The gene calls are TRBV7-9 and TRBJ1-4, with 7 positions matching TRBD1. This CDR3 has 15 residues. V shed 5 bases, J shed 5 bases, and the junction held 8 bases outside the gene matches. CDR1 SEHNR and CDR2 FQNEAQ come from the germline V gene (reference sequence). CDR3: CASSTTRQGNEKLFF. The CDR3 DNA follows: TGTGCCAGCAGCACTACCCGACAGGGAAATGAAAAACTGTTTTTT. Complete variable domain (other parts from reference TRBV7-9 and TRBJ1-4): DTGVSQNPRHKITKRGQNVTFRCDPISEHNRLYWYRQTLGQGPEFLTYFQNEAQLEKSRLLSDRFSAERPKGSFSTLEIQRTEQGDSAMYLCASSTTRQGNEKLFFGSGTQLSVL.

The rearrangement uses TRBV30 and TRBJ1-6; D gene uncertain. The CDR3 consists of 14 residues. Trimming pared 3 bases from V and 2 bases from J, leaving 8 bases between. Germline V CDR1 and CDR2: GTSNPN, SVGIG (reference sequence). The CDR3 protein is CAWRAVTYNSPLHF. For the CDR3, the DNA is TGTGCCTGGAGGGCAGTTACCTATAATTCACCCCTCCACTTT.

This clone turned up a few times. J is TRBJ2-7 and V is TRBV11-1; a possible D gene is TRBD1 (5 bases). This CDR3 spans 14 amino acids. The ends were cut back, 4 bases at V and 4 bases at J, with 14 bases in the middle. The germline gives CDR1 SGHAT, CDR2 FQDESV (reference sequence). The chain's CDR3 is CASSSWTRSYEQYF. The CDR3 bases are TGTGCCAGCAGCTCTTGGACAAGATCATACGAGCAGTACTTC.

The chain couples TRBV5-1 to TRBJ1-5; D is perhaps TRBD1 (5 bases). CDR1 and CDR2 (germline): SGHRS, YFSETQ. Trimming left V 5 bases short and J 2 bases short, with 14 bases between. The CDR3 runs to 15 residues. CDR3 DNA: TGCGCCAGCAGTCTAGGGGAGGTAGGCAATCAGCCCCAGCATTTT. Its translation: CASSLGEVGNQPQHF.

The CDR3 DNA reads as TGCGCCAGCAGCTTCCCAGAACACACCGGGGAGCTGTTTTTT. Translation gives CASSFPEHTGELFF. This chain links TRBV5-1 with TRBJ2-2; no definite D call. The CDR3 totals 14 residues. Germline V gene sequence: CDR1 SGHRS, CDR2 YFSETQ. Trimming took 2 bases from V and 3 from J, leaving 8 bases between them.

This clone has a handful of counts. The rearrangement joins TRBV27 to TRBJ1-2; tentative D call: TRBD1 (6 bases). Looked up from germline, CDR1 is MNHEY and CDR2 is SMNVEV (reference sequence). Between the trimmed V and J ends, which lost 10 bases and 6 bases, there was a span of 24 bases. The CDR3 sequence is 15 residues long. This chain's CDR3 is CAMPELRGPRHGYTF. The CDR3 DNA reads TGTGCCATGCCGGAACTCAGGGGCCCCAGGCATGGCTACACCTTC.

The chain combines TRBV7-9 with TRBJ2-1; 7 nucleotides match TRBD2. V lost 5 bases, J lost 2 bases, and 9 bases stayed unmatched. Germline values: CDR1 SEHNR, CDR2 FQNEAQ (reference sequence). This CDR3 contains 16 residues. CDR3 sequence: CASSPKGGSAYNEQFF. For the CDR3, the DNA is TGTGCCAGCAGCCCCAAGGGCGGGAGCGCCTACAATGAGCAGTTCTTC.

The rearrangement uses TRBV11-2 and TRBJ1-1, with unresolved D. CDR1 and CDR2 (germline): SGHAT, FQNNGV. The length of the CDR3 is 14 residues. The V end was cut by 3 bases, the J end by 0 bases, with 8 bases between. DNA for the CDR3: TGTGCCAGCAGCTTGGGTCTTATGAACACTGAAGCTTTCTTT. This gives the protein CASSLGLMNTEAFF.

This clone was counted once. This chain uses TRBV29-1 with TRBJ1-2, with 10 positions matching TRBD1. The CDR3 has 14 amino acids. From germline, CDR1 is SQVTM and CDR2 ANQGSEA. The ends lost 4 bases at V and 2 bases at J; junction bases unmatched: 4. Here the CDR3 DNA reads TGCAGCGTTGTGGGGGACAGGGGAAACTATGGCTACACCTTC. It is translated as CSVVGDRGNYGYTF. The whole variable domain, filled in from reference TRBV29-1 and TRBJ1-2, reads SAVISQKPSRDICQRGTSLTIQCQVDSQVTMMFWYRQQPGQSLTLIATANQGSEATYESGFVIDKFPISRPNLTFSTLTVSNMSPEDSSIYLCSVVGDRGNYGYTFGSGTRLTVV.

This clone was counted between two and nine times. The J gene is TRBJ1-2, the V gene TRBV19, with D possibly matching TRBD1 (5 bases). The V and J ends lost 5 bases and 5 bases respectively, with 9 bases between them. The CDR3 has 12 residues. The germline CDR1 and CDR2 sequences are LNHDA and SQIVND (reference sequence). For the CDR3, the DNA is TGTGCCAGTAGTCGCAGGGATTATGGCTACACCTTC. It specifies CASSRRDYGYTF.

The genes are TRBV28 and TRBJ1-2; TRBD1 agrees at 8 bases. The CDR3 is 13 amino acids. Trimming cost V 6 bases and J 8 bases; bases outside gene matches: 8. Germline V gene sequence: CDR1 MDHEN, CDR2 SYDVKM. The CDR3 region has the DNA TGTGCCAGCAGGCCGGCAGGGGGCAGAGGCTACACCTTC. Its translation is CASRPAGGRGYTF.

The V and J genes are TRBV30 and TRBJ1-6; 9 bases match TRBD1. CDR3 size: 13 residues. The ends lost 2 bases at V and 13 bases at J; junction bases unmatched: 6. Germline CDR1 and CDR2: GTSNPN and SVGIG (reference sequence). This chain's CDR3 is CAWSLQGARPLHF. The CDR3 DNA reads as TGTGCCTGGAGTTTACAGGGGGCGAGGCCCCTCCACTTT. The complete variable domain, with remaining parts taken from reference TRBV30 and TRBJ1-6, reads SQTIHQWPATLVQPVGSPLSLECTVEGTSNPNLYWYRQAAGRGLQLLFYSVGIGQISSEVPQNLSASRPQDRQFILSSKKLLLSDSGFYLCAWSLQGARPLHFGNGTRLTVT.

The V call is TRBV4-2, the J call TRBJ2-7; 8 positions agree with TRBD2. Germline lookup yields CDR1 LGHNA and CDR2 YNFKEQ. The CDR3 covers 16 residues. The V and J ends lost 0 bases and 1 base, in that order; junction bases with no gene match: 5. CDR3 DNA sequence: TGTGCCAGCAGCCAAGATACGGGAGGGAAATCCTACGAGCAGTACTTC. Translating gives CASSQDTGGKSYEQYF.

The CDR3 region has the DNA TGTGCCACCGGGACTAGCATTCCTGAGCAGTTCTTC. Protein product: CATGTSIPEQFF. The genes are TRBV24-1 and TRBJ2-1, with 9 bases lining up with TRBD2. The CDR3 has 12 amino acids. Trimming took 9 bases from V and 9 from J; bases not matched to a gene: 5. Germline values: CDR1 KGHDR, CDR2 SFDVKD.

V usage is TRBV7-6 and J usage is TRBJ2-3; 7 positions agree with TRBD1. Unmatched junction bases numbered 7, after V lost 4 bases and J lost 6 bases. The V gene's germline CDR1 is SGHVS and CDR2 FNYEAQ. The CDR3 contains 14 residues. This chain's CDR3 is CASSSLQGFDTQYF. The CDR3 DNA sequence: TGTGCCAGCAGCTCTCTACAGGGGTTCGATACGCAGTATTTT.

This clone was seen once. V usage is TRBV6-6 and J usage is TRBJ2-1; 9 bases fit TRBD2. In germline, CDR1 is MNHNY, CDR2 SVGAGI (reference sequence). Trimming took 0 bases from V and 6 from J; bases not matched to a gene: 3. The CDR3 covers 15 residues. This chain's CDR3 is CASSYSSGSINEQFF. The CDR3 DNA reads as TGTGCCAGCAGTTACTCTAGCGGGAGTATCAATGAGCAGTTCTTC.

This clone is medium-sized within its sample. This chain's CDR3 is CASSILPGQPNNEQFF. CDR3 nucleotide sequence: TGTGCCAGCAGCATCCTACCGGGACAGCCAAACAATGAGCAGTTCTTC. The gene calls are TRBV7-3 and TRBJ2-1; 7 bases are a match to TRBD1. Unmatched junction bases numbered 12, after V lost 5 bases and J lost 5 bases. The CDR3 is 16 residues long. Germline V CDR1 and CDR2: SGHTA, FQGTGA.

The V and J genes are TRBV3-1 (or the pseudogene TRBV3-2) and TRBJ1-3, with D hard to call. The germline gives CDR1 LGHDT, CDR2 YNNKEL (reference sequence). V was shortened by 3 bases and J by 3 bases, with 3 bases between the two germline ends. This CDR3 comprises 12 residues. The DNA of the CDR3 is TGTGCCAGCAGCCATGGTGGAAACACCATATATTTT. This sequence encodes CASSHGGNTIYF.

The V call is TRBV19, the J call TRBJ2-1; the D is unclear. The ends were cut back, 3 bases at V and 0 bases at J, with 9 bases in the middle. This CDR3 is 15 amino acids long. Germline V gene sequence: CDR1 LNHDA, CDR2 SQIVND (reference sequence). CDR3 protein: CASSIPPSSYNEQFF. The CDR3 DNA reads TGTGCCAGTAGTATCCCACCCAGCTCCTACAATGAGCAGTTCTTC.

The chain joins TRBV4-1 to TRBJ2-5; 9 bases map to TRBD1. Trimming took 4 bases from V and 2 from J; bases not matched to a gene: 8. The CDR3 runs 16 residues. Germline V lookup: CDR1 MGHRA, CDR2 YSYEKL. This CDR3 reads CASSLRQGVGQETQYF. CDR3 bases: TGCGCCAGCAGCCTCCGACAGGGGGTAGGGCAAGAGACCCAGTACTTC.

The J gene is TRBJ2-7, the V gene TRBV9; D is uncertain. Germline CDR1 is SGDLS and CDR2 is YYNGEE. The V gene lost 3 bases and the J gene lost 5 bases, with 6 bases spanning the gap. CDR3 length: 11 amino acids. The CDR3 DNA sequence: TGTGCCAGCAGCGCGGGTGACGAGCAGTACTTC. Residues: CASSAGDEQYF.

The chain joins TRBV5-6 to TRBJ1-1; D unresolved. CDR1 is SGHDT and CDR2 is YYEEEE in the germline V gene. The CDR3 sequence is 12 residues long. V was cut by 8 bases and J by 3 bases, with 11 bases left in between. The CDR3 is CASLGLDTEAFF. The CDR3, as DNA: TGTGCCAGTCTAGGACTGGACACTGAAGCTTTCTTT.

The rearrangement uses TRBV9 and TRBJ1-6; D not resolved. From germline, CDR1 is SGDLS and CDR2 YYNGEE. The CDR3 runs to 16 residues. V lost 0 bases to trimming and J lost 7 bases, with 14 bases between them. The CDR3 region is CASSVEVSGRNSPLHF. In DNA, the CDR3 is TGTGCCAGCAGCGTAGAAGTGTCGGGGAGGAATTCACCCCTCCACTTT. The full variable domain, with the rest looked up from reference TRBV9 and TRBJ1-6, is DSGVTQTPKHLITATGQRVTLRCSPRSGDLSVYWYQQSLDQGLQFLIQYYNGEERAKGNILERFSAQQFPDLHSELNLSSLELGDSALYFCASSVEVSGRNSPLHFGNGTRLTVT.

This chain uses TRBV7-9 with TRBJ1-1; no definite D call. V lost 7 bases and J 5 bases, leaving 20 bases between the germline ends. The CDR3 runs 15 residues. The germline CDR1 and CDR2 sequences are SEHNR and FQNEAQ (reference sequence). CDR3 nucleotides: TGTGCCAGCAACTATCAAGGGTCGGTTTGGACTGAAGCTTTCTTT. Its translation is CASNYQGSVWTEAFF.

The chain carries TRBV19 and TRBJ2-1, with TRBD2 matching over 9 bases. Germline CDR1 and CDR2: LNHDA and SQIVND (reference sequence). Unmatched junction bases numbered 10, after V lost 6 bases and J lost 7 bases. CDR3 length: 15 residues. The CDR3 coding sequence is TGTGCCAGTAGGCCCGGAGTAGCGGGAGTAAATGAGCAGTTCTTC. Its protein is CASRPGVAGVNEQFF.

This clone was counted a few times. The chain carries TRBV30 and TRBJ1-6, with 7 positions matching TRBD1. The V gene's germline CDR1 is GTSNPN and CDR2 SVGIG (reference sequence). The trim removed 4 bases at V and 1 base at J, leaving 1 base unmatched. The CDR3 is 14 amino acids. This chain's CDR3 is CAWMTGSYNSPLHF. DNA of the CDR3: TGTGCCTGGATGACAGGGTCCTATAATTCACCCCTCCACTTT.

The J gene is TRBJ1-1, the V gene TRBV29-1; no firm D call. The CDR3 consists of 10 residues. CDR1 SQVTM and CDR2 ANQGSEA come from the germline V gene. V lost 7 bases to trimming and J lost 6 bases, with 9 bases between them. CDR3 residues: CSALVSEAFF. The DNA for the CDR3 is TGCAGCGCTTTGGTCTCTGAAGCTTTCTTT.